Here is one TCR beta chain with its context. Its antigen is unidentified. Repertoires were generated with immunoSEQ multiplex PCR, while TCRdb's copy carries only in-frame clones and drops some. The table lists approximately 97,000 clones, 85% to 95% of them singletons. The sample is drawn from a study of graft-versus-host responses after intestinal transplantation. In germline, CDR1 is SGHVS, CDR2 FNYEAQ. V lost 2 bases, J lost 1 base, and 6 bases lay in between. The CDR3 extends over 13 amino acids. The sequencing here drew on unstimulated CD8+ T cells sorted from spleen or lymph node cells, taken before transplant. V usage is TRBV7-6 and J usage is TRBJ2-7, with no clear D. This receptor was taken from a human donor who was the organ donor for an intestinal transplant. The CDR3 here is CASSLKTSYEQYF. CDR3 sequence (DNA): TGTGCCAGCAGCTTAAAAACATCCTACGAGCAGTACTTC.